This T cell receptor (beta chain) stems from a study of shared clonotypes between healthy human individuals. Study-wide context: The cohort comprised a couple of women and a few men. Their ages spanned 18 to 49 years. Findings of the study overall: Against clonotypes common to all four donors, non-shared ones had lower generation probabilities. A few donors held approximately 4.6% of naive CD4 clonotypes in common.

Sorted-subset replicate PCRs used around 200 ng DNA, about 30,000 T cell genomes. This table comes from immunoSEQ multiplex PCR, and its TCRdb copy is limited to in-frame clones, with some not included. The data show about 1 million clones, approximately 78% seen once. The CDR3 has 15 amino acids. Germline CDR1 and CDR2: MNHEY and SVGAGI. Trimming cost V 0 bases and J 7 bases, with 15 bases left between them. This clone was observed a few times. Its antigen is undetermined. This receptor was obtained from a man aged 18 to 30 in good health. Some clones in this sample may be carry-over from other donors' samples. The rearrangement joins TRBV6-5 to TRBJ1-2; no clear D. The sequenced material came from memory CD4+ T cells from PBMCs. Subset meaning: CD45RA-negative fraction. CDR3 DNA sequence: TGTGCCAGCAGTTACTCCCCCGGCCGAGCTGGTGGCTACACCTTC. This translates into CASSYSPGRAGGYTF.